These 7 T cell receptor beta chains originate from one sample sequenced in a study of beta chain features in type 1 diabetes. Investigators reverse transcribed all isolated RNA, so they sequenced expressed TCRB transcripts. Method: immunoSEQ multiplex PCR; TCRdb's copy keeps in-frame clones and lacks some. Among 120,000 or so clones, 17% were seen once, and the ten largest hold 2.6%. Study outcomes and limitations: There was a moderate but significant shortening of TCRB CDR3s in all four CD4+ subsets of Type 1 diabetes patients.

Antigens for these TCRs are unknown. The sequenced material came from central memory CD4+ T cells from blood. The receptors shown here come from a man between 18 and 29 years old with type 1 diabetes.

This clone came up a few times. The V and J genes are TRBV30 and TRBJ1-1, with D possibly being TRBD1 (6 bases). Trimming removed 1 base at V and 4 bases at J, with 13 bases between. CDR1 and CDR2 from the germline V gene are GTSNPN and SVGIG (reference sequence). The CDR3 sequence is 14 residues long. The CDR3: CAWSAGDWGTEAFF. CDR3 nucleotide sequence: TGTGCCTGGAGTGCAGGGGATTGGGGCACTGAAGCTTTCTTT.

Note on this clone: This is likely an artifact of a read error, given a far larger clone one base away. Other DNA sequences of this sample code for an identical CDR3. The chain joins TRBV7-2 to TRBJ2-7, with 8 bases aligning to TRBD1. The CDR3 covers 14 residues. Trimming cost V 5 bases and J 6 bases; bases outside gene matches: 9. Germline V lookup: CDR1 SGHTA, CDR2 FQGNSA. The CDR3 loop reads CASSQQDRVGEQYF. For the CDR3, the DNA is TGTGCCAGCAGCCAACAGGACAGGGTAGGCGAGCAGTACTTC.

V usage is TRBV7-3 and J usage is TRBJ2-3, with 7 bases lining up with TRBD1. Trimming at V came to 5 bases and at J to 1 base, leaving 9 bases not matched to a gene. Germline CDR1 is SGHTA and CDR2 is FQGTGA. The CDR3 runs to 16 residues. CDR3 in amino acids: CASSLTGRIGTDTQYF. CDR3 nucleotides: TGTGCCAGCAGCCTGACAGGGAGAATTGGCACAGATACGCAGTATTTT. The whole variable domain, filled in from reference TRBV7-3 and TRBJ2-3, reads GAGVSQTPSNKVTEKGKYVELRCDPISGHTALYWYRQSLGQGPEFLIYFQGTGAADDSGLPNDRFFAVRPEGSVSTLKIQRTERGDSAVYLCASSLTGRIGTDTQYFGPGTRLTVL.

The chain is built from TRBV6-1 and TRBJ2-7, with D perhaps given as TRBD1 or TRBD2 (5 bases each). CDR3 length equals 13 residues. The ends were cut back, 6 bases at V and 6 bases at J, with 15 bases in the middle. Looked up from germline, CDR1 is MNHNS and CDR2 is SASEGT. Here the CDR3 reads CASRPGPVPEQYF. The CDR3 DNA is TGTGCCAGCAGGCCGGGACCCGTACCCGAGCAGTACTTC.

This clone was seen more than once but under ten times. V gene TRBV4-1 combines with J gene TRBJ2-3; unclear D gene. The ends were cut back, 1 base at V and 4 bases at J, with 12 bases in the middle. CDR1 MGHRA and CDR2 YSYEKL come from the germline V gene. The CDR3 spans 15 residues. For the CDR3, the DNA is TGCGCCAGCAGCCAAGTAGGACCGAGCGCAGATACGCAGTATTTT. The encoded protein is CASSQVGPSADTQYF.

The chain joins TRBV4-2 to TRBJ2-3; D possibly matches TRBD1 or TRBD2 (5 bases each). Germline loops: CDR1 LGHNA, CDR2 YNFKEQ. The CDR3 contains 15 residues. V was pared by 0 bases and J by 4 bases, with 11 bases between. CDR3 bases: TGTGCCAGCAGCCAAGATCACCGGGGCGCAGATACGCAGTATTTT. It yields the protein CASSQDHRGADTQYF.

The chain uses TRBV28 and TRBJ2-7; possible D gene TRBD1, 5 bases. From germline, CDR1 is MDHEN and CDR2 SYDVKM. The CDR3 extends over 10 amino acids. Deletions cut 6 bases from V and 7 bases from J, with 7 bases between. CDR3 coding DNA: TGTGCCAGCAGGGGGCTGGAGCAGTACTTC. This translates into CASRGLEQYF.